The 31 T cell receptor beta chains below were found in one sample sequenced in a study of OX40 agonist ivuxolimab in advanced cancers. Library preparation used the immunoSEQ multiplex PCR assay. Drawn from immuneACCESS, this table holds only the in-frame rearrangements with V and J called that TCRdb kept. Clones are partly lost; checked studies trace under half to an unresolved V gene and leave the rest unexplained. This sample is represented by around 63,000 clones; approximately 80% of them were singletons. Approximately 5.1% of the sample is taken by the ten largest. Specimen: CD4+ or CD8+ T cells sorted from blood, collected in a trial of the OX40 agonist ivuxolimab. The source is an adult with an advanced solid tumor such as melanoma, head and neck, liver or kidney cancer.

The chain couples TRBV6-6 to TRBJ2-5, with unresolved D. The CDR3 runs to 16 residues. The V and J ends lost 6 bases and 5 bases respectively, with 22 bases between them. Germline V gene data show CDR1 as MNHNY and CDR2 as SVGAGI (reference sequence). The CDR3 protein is CASSLFERNDLETQYF. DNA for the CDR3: TGTGCCAGCAGCCTCTTCGAGAGAAACGACCTTGAGACCCAGTACTTC.

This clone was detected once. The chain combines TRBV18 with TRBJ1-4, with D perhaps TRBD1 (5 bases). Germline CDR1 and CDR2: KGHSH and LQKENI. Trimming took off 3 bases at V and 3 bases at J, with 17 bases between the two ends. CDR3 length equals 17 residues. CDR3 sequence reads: CASSPPDTGWSNEKLFF. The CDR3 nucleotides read TGTGCCAGCTCACCCCCGGACACGGGATGGTCTAATGAAAAACTGTTTTTT.

CDR3 region: CASSLVGTYNSPLHF. CDR3 coding DNA: TGTGCCAGCAGTTTAGTGGGGACATATAATTCACCCCTCCACTTT. The chain has TRBV27 and TRBJ1-6, with a weak D call TRBD1 (6 bases). The CDR3 is made up of 15 amino acids. Trimming took 2 bases from V and 4 from J, leaving 9 bases between them. CDR1 and CDR2 from the germline V gene are MNHEY and SMNVEV (reference sequence).

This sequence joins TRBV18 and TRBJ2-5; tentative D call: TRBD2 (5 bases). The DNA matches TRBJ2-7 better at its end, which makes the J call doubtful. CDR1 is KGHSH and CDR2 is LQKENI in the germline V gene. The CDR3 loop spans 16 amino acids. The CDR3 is CASSPFGVSISYEQYF. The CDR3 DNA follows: TGTGCCAGCTCACCTTTCGGGGTCAGCATATCCTACGAGCAGTACTTC.

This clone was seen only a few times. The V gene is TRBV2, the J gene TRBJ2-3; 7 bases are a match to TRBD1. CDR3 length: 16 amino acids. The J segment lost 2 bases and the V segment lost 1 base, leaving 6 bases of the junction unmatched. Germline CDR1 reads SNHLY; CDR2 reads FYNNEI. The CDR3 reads CASSEGGTVTTDTQYF. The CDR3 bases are TGTGCCAGCAGTGAAGGAGGGACAGTCACCACAGATACGCAGTATTTT.

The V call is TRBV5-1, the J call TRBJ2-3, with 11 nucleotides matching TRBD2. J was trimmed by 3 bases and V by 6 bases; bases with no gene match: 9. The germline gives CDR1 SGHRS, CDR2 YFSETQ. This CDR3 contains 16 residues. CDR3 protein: CASTTRTSGRTDTQYF. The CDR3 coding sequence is TGCGCCAGCACCACACGAACTAGCGGGAGAACAGATACGCAGTATTTT.

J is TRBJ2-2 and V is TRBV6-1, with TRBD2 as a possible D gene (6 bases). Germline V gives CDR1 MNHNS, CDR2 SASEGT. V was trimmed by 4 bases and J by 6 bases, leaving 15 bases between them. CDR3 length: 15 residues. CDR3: CASSAGTSRAGELFF. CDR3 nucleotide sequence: TGTGCCAGCAGTGCAGGGACTTCCCGGGCCGGGGAGCTGTTTTTT.

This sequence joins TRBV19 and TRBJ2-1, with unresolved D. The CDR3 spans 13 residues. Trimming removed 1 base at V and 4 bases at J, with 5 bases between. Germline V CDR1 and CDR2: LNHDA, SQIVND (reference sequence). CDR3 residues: CASSIGLYNEQFF. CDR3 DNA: TGTGCCAGTAGTATAGGATTGTACAATGAGCAGTTCTTC.

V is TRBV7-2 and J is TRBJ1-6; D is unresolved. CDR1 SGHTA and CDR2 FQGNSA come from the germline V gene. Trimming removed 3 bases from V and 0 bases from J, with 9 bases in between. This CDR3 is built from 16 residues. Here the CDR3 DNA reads TGTGCCAGCAGCTTCTGGGTTGCCTCCTATAATTCACCCCTCCACTTT. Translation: CASSFWVASYNSPLHF.

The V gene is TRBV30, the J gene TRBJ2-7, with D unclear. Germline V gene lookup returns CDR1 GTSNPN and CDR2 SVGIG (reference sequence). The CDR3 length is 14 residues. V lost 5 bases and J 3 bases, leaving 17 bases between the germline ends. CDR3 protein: CAWATGPGDYEQYF. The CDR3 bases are TGTGCCTGGGCTACCGGGCCCGGAGACTACGAGCAGTACTTC. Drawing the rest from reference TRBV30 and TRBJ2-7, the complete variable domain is SQTIHQWPATLVQPVGSPLSLECTVEGTSNPNLYWYRQAAGRGLQLLFYSVGIGQISSEVPQNLSASRPQDRQFILSSKKLLLSDSGFYLCAWATGPGDYEQYFGPGTRLTVT.

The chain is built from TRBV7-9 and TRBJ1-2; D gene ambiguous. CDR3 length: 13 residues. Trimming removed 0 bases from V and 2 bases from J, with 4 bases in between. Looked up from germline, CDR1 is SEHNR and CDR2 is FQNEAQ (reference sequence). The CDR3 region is CASSLAVNYGYTF. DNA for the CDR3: TGTGCCAGCAGCTTAGCCGTGAACTATGGCTACACCTTC.

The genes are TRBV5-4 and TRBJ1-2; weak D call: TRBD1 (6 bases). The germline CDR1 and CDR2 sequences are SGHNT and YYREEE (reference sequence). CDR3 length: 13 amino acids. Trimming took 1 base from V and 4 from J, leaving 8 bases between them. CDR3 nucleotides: TGTGCCAGCAGCTTGAAGGGGGTCTATGGCTACACCTTC. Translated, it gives CASSLKGVYGYTF.

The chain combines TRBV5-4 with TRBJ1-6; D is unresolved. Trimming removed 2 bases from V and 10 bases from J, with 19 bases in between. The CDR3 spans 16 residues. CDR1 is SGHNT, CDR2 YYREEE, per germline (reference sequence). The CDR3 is CASSFQAGVQESPLHF. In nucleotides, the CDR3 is TGTGCCAGCAGCTTCCAGGCCGGGGTGCAGGAATCACCCCTCCACTTT.

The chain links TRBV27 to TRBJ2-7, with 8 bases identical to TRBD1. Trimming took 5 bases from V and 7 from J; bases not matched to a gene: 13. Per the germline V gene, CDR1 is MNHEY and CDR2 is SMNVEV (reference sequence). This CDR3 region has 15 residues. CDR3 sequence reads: CASSTWTGSVGEQYF. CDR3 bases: TGTGCCAGCAGTACTTGGACAGGGTCAGTGGGGGAGCAGTACTTC.

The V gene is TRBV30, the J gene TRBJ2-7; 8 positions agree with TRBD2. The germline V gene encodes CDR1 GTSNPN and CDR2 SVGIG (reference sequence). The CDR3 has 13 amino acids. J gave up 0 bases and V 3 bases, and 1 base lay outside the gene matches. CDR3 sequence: CAWSSGSSYEQYF. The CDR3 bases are TGTGCCTGGAGCAGCGGGAGCTCCTACGAGCAGTACTTC.

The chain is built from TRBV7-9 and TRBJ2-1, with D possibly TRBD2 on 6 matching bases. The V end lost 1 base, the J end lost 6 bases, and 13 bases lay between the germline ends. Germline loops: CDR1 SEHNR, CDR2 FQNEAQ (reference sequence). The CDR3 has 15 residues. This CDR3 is CASSLGDSTGNEQFF. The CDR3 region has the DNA TGTGCCAGCAGCTTAGGGGACTCGACGGGCAATGAGCAGTTCTTC.

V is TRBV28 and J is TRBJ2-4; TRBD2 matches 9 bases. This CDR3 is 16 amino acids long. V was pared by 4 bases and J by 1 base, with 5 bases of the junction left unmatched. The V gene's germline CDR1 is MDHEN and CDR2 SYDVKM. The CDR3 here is CASSSSGGSAKNIQYF. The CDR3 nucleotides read TGTGCCAGCAGTTCAAGCGGGGGGTCCGCCAAAAACATTCAGTACTTC.

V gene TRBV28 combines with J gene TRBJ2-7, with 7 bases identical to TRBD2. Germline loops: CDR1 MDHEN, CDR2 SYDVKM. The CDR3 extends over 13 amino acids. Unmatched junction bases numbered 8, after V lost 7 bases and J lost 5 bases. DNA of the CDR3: TGTGCCAGCACCCCCACGGGGGGAGACGAGCAGTACTTC. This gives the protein CASTPTGGDEQYF. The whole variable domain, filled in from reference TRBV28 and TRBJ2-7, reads DVKVTQSSRYLVKRTGEKVFLECVQDMDHENMFWYRQDPGLGLRLIYFSYDVKMKEKGDIPEGYSVSREKKERFSLILESASTNQTSMYLCASTPTGGDEQYFGPGTRLTVT.

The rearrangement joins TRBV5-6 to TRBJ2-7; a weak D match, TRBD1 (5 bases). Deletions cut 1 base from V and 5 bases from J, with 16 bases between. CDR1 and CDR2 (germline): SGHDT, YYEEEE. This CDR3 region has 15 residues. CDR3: CASSLRGTDPHEQYF. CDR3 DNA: TGTGCCAGCAGCTTGAGGGGAACAGACCCCCACGAGCAGTACTTC. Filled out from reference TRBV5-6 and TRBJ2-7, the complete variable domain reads DAGVTQSPTHLIKTRGQQVTLRCSPKSGHDTVSWYQQALGQGPQFIFQYYEEEERQRGNFPDRFSGHQFPNYSSELNVNALLLGDSALYLCASSLRGTDPHEQYFGPGTRLTVT.

CDR3 loop: CASSLYQGLGDTEAFF. CDR3 nucleotides: TGTGCCAGCAGCTTATACCAAGGCTTGGGGGACACTGAAGCTTTCTTT. This rearrangement joins TRBV7-9 to TRBJ1-1; possible D gene TRBD1, 5 bases. This CDR3 has 16 amino acids. Trimming pared 2 bases from V and 3 bases from J, leaving 16 bases between. Germline loops: CDR1 SEHNR, CDR2 FQNEAQ (reference sequence).

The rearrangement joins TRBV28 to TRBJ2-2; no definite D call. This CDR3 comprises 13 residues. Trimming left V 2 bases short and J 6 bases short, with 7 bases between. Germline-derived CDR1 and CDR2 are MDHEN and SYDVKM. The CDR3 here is CASSLVDAGELFF. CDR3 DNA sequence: TGTGCCAGCAGTTTAGTGGATGCCGGGGAGCTGTTTTTT.

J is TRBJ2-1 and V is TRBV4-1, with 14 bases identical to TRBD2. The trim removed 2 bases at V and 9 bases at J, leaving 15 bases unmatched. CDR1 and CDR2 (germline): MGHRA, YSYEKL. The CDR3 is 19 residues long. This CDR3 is CASSQSAPTSGRVWAEQFF. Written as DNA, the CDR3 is TGCGCCAGCAGCCAATCCGCCCCGACTAGCGGGAGGGTATGGGCTGAGCAGTTCTTC.

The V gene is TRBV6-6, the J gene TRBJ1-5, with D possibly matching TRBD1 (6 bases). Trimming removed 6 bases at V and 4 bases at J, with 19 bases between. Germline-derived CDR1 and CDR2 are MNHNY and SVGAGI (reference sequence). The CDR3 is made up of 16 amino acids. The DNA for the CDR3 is TGTGCCAGCAGCAATGAACAAGGGGGGACAAATCAGCCCCAGCATTTT. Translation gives CASSNEQGGTNQPQHF.

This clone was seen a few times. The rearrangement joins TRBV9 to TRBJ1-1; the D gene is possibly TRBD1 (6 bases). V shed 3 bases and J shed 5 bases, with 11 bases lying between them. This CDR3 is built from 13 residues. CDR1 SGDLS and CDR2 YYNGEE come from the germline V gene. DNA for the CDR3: TGTGCCAGCAGCGCAACAGGGTTTACTGAAGCTTTCTTT. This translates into CASSATGFTEAFF. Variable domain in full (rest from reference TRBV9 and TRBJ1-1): DSGVTQTPKHLITATGQRVTLRCSPRSGDLSVYWYQQSLDQGLQFLIQYYNGEERAKGNILERFSAQQFPDLHSELNLSSLELGDSALYFCASSATGFTEAFFGQGTRLTVV.

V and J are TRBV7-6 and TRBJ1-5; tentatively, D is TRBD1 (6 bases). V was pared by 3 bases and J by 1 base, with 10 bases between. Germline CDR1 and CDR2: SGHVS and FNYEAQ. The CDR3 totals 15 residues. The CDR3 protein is CASSLGRGSNQPQHF. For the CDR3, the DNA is TGTGCCAGCAGCTTGGGCAGGGGAAGCAATCAGCCCCAGCATTTT.

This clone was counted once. The CDR3 is CASSQKGSEEQYF. The DNA for the CDR3 is TGTGCCAGCAGCCAAAAAGGGTCTGAGGAGCAGTACTTC. The chain uses TRBV4-2 and TRBJ2-7; no clear D gene. Deletions cut 2 bases from V and 7 bases from J, with 12 bases between. From germline, CDR1 is LGHNA and CDR2 YNFKEQ. The CDR3 consists of 13 residues.

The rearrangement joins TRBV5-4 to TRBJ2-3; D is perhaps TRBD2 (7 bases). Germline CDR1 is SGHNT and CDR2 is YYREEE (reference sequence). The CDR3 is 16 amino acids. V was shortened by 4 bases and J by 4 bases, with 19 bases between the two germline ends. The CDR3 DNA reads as TGTGCCAGCAGCCCGGGGGGTACGAGGGGGGCAGATACGCAGTATTTT. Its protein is CASSPGGTRGADTQYF.

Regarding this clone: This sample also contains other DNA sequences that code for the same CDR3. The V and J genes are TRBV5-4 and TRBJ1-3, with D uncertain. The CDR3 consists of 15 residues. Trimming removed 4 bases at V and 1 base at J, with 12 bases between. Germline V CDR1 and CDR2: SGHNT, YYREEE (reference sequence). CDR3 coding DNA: TGTGCCAGCAGCCTAGACTCTGGGTCTGGAAACACCATATATTTT. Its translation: CASSLDSGSGNTIYF.

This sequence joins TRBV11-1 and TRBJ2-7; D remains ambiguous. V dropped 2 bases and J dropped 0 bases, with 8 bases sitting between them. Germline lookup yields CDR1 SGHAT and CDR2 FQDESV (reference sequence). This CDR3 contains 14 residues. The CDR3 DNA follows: TGTGCCAGCAGCTTACAGGTCAGCTCCTACGAGCAGTACTTC. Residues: CASSLQVSSYEQYF.

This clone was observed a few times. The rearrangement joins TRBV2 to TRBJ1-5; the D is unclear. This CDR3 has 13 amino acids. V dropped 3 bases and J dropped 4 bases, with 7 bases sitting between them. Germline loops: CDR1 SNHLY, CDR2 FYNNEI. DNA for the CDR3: TGTGCCAGCAGTGAGGAGGGAAATCAGCCCCAGCATTTT. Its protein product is CASSEEGNQPQHF.

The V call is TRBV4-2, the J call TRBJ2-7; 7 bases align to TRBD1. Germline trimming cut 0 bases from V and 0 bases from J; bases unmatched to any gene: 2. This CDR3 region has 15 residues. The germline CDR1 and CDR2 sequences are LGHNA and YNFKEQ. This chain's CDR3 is CASSQEWDSSYEQYV. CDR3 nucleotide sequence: TGTGCCAGCAGCCAAGAGTGGGACAGCTCCTACGAGCAGTACGTC.